Listed below are T cell receptor beta chains from one sample, sequenced in a study of beta chain bispecific antibodies for T cell cancers. From the 5' RACE reads, TCRdb called clonotypes with MiXCR, one entry per CDR3 protein. The table shows 17,000 or so distinct CDR3 sequences, with roughly 1.9% occurring only once. Their antigens are not known. The material sequenced was healthy donor T cells cultured with leukemia cells. These receptors all come from a human donor in good health. Some clones in this sample may be carry-over from other donors' samples. CDR3s include the opening cysteine and the closing phenylalanine or tryptophan. The D gene is left open where the match is weak. The size field is filled for only some rows; it gives once, few, many or a size class.

TRBJ1-1 | many | TRBV9 | - | TGTGCCAGCAGCCCCAGGCGAGGGAAGAACACTGAAGCTTTCTTT | CASSPRRGKNTEAFF
TRBJ2-1 | many | TRBV20-1 | - | TGCAGTGCACCACAGGGTAATGAGCAGTTCTTC | CSAPQGNEQFF
TRBJ1-5 | many | TRBV5-1 | - | TGCGCCAGCAGCTTATTGGCGGGAGATCAGCCCCAGCATTTT | CASSLLAGDQPQHF
TRBJ2-1 | medium-sized | TRBV6-6 | TRBD2 | TGTGCCAGCAGCCGGCAGGGCGGGGGGGTTAACGAGCAGTTCTTC | CASSRQGGGVNEQFF
TRBJ2-3 | many | TRBV11-2 | TRBD2 | TGTGCCAGCAGCTTAGATTCCCTAGCGGGGAACACAGATACGCAGTATTTT | CASSLDSLAGNTDTQYF
TRBJ2-7 | many | TRBV2 | - | TGTGCCAGCAGTGAAGCTAGGGGGAAACCCTCCTACGAGCAGTACTTC | CASSEARGKPSYEQYF
TRBJ1-3 | many | TRBV4-1 | - | TGCGCCAGCAGCTCGGATCACTCTGGAAACACCATATATTTT | CASSSDHSGNTIYF
TRBJ2-7 | many | TRBV7-9 | TRBD1 | TGTGCCAGCAGCTCCGGGGGACAGGCAGCCTACGAGCAGTACTTC | CASSSGGQAAYEQYF
TRBJ1-5 | many | TRBV6-1 | - | TGTGCCAGCAGTGAAGCCACAGGCGGGAGCAATCAGCCCCAGCATTTT | CASSEATGGSNQPQHF
TRBJ2-1 | many | TRBV19 | - | TGTGCCAGTAGTGTAGGGGGAGTAAATGAGCAGTTCTTC | CASSVGGVNEQFF
TRBJ2-1 | many | TRBV3-1 | - | TGTGCCAGCAGCCAAGAGGCAAGCTCCTACAATGAGCAGTTCTTC | CASSQEASSYNEQFF
TRBJ2-3 | many | TRBV11-2 | - | TGTGCCAGCAGCTCCACGGGGCGCCCCACAGATACGCAGTATTTT | CASSSTGRPTDTQYF
TRBJ2-7 | many | TRBV11-2 | TRBD2 | TGTGCCAGCAGCTCTTATCCGGGACTAGCGGGTAGGACCTACGAGCAGTACTTC | CASSSYPGLAGRTYEQYF
TRBJ1-1 | many | TRBV10-3 | - | TGTGCCATCAACGACGGGACGGCCTGGGAAGCTTTCTTT | CAINDGTAWEAFF
TRBJ2-1 | many | TRBV11-2 | - | TGTGCCAGCAGCTTACGTACAGGGTGGAATGAGCAGTTCTTC | CASSLRTGWNEQFF
TRBJ2-7 | medium-sized | TRBV5-4 | - | TGTGCCAGCAGCTTGGGACCAGACAACTCCTACGAGCAGTACTTC | CASSLGPDNSYEQYF
TRBJ1-1 | many | TRBV27 | TRBD1 | TGTGCCAGCAGTCCCCAGGTGACAGGGGGCACTGAAGCTTTCTTT | CASSPQVTGGTEAFF
TRBJ1-5 | many | TRBV19 | TRBD1 | TGTGCCAGTGGACAGGGGACGTATCAGCCCCAGCATTTT | CASGQGTYQPQHF
TRBJ2-7 | many | TRBV6-5 | - | TGTGCCAGCACCGGCGGGGCAACCGAGCAGTACTTC | CASTGGATEQYF
TRBJ2-3 | many | TRBV11-2 | - | TGTGCCAGCAGTACAATCACAGATACGCAGTATTTT | CASSTITDTQYF
TRBJ2-3 | many | TRBV18 | TRBD2 | TGTGCCAGCTCACCGCGGGGACTAGATAGCACAGATACGCAGTATTTT | CASSPRGLDSTDTQYF
TRBJ2-7 | many | TRBV7-8 | TRBD1 | TGTGCCAGCAGCTGGGACAGGGGGGGCTACGAGCAGTACTTC | CASSWDRGGYEQYF
TRBJ2-5 | many | TRBV4-1 | TRBD1 | TGCGCCAGCAGCCCTATGGGACAGGGAGCGACCCAGTACTTC | CASSPMGQGATQYF
TRBJ2-7 | many | TRBV20-1 | TRBD1 | TGCAGTGCTAGAGGGGGGGACAGGGTCCTCCGGTGGTCCTACGAGCAGTACTTC | CSARGGDRVLRWSYEQYF
TRBJ2-1 | medium-sized | TRBV19 | - | TGTGCCAGTAGTATAGGTGGATGGAATGAGCAGTTCTTC | CASSIGGWNEQFF
TRBJ2-1 | many | TRBV10-2 | - | TGCGCCAGCAGTGAGTTTAATGAGCAGTTCTTC | CASSEFNEQFF
TRBJ2-1 | - | TRBV5-8 | - | TGTGCCAGCAGCTGGGACCCCCCTGAGCAGTTCTTC | CASSWDPPEQFF
TRBJ2-2 | many | TRBV7-9 | - | TGTGCCAGCAGCTCCCCGACCCTTGGGGGCACCGGGGAGCTGTTTTTT | CASSSPTLGGTGELFF
TRBJ1-1 | medium-sized | TRBV20-1 | TRBD1 | TGCAGTGCTAAGACAGGGGGCGCGTATACTGAAGCTTTCTTT | CSAKTGGAYTEAFF
TRBJ1-4 | many | TRBV29-1 | - | TGCAGCGCGAGGGGAAATAATGAAAAACTGTTTTTT | CSARGNNEKLFF
TRBJ2-3 | many | TRBV7-9 | TRBD2 | TGTGCCAGCAGGTCACGACCACCCGAAGCTAGCGGGGTTGATACGCAGTATTTT | CASRSRPPEASGVDTQYF
TRBJ1-5 | many | TRBV29-1 | - | TGCAGCGTTGAAGAATTCCGCGGACAGCCCCAGCATTTT | CSVEEFRGQPQHF
TRBJ2-1 | many | TRBV19 | - | TGTGCCAGTAGCGGTTCCTCCTACAATGAGCAGTTCTTC | CASSGSSYNEQFF
TRBJ2-4 | many | TRBV5-1 | TRBD1 | TGCGCCAGCAGCTTCGGGGGGACAGGGCAAAACATTCAGTACTTC | CASSFGGTGQNIQYF
TRBJ1-4 | many | TRBV6-5 | TRBD1 | TGTGCCAGCAGCTTCACTGAGACAGGGGAATTAGAAAAACTGTTTTTT | CASSFTETGELEKLFF
TRBJ1-5 | many | TRBV9 | - | TGTGCCAGCAGCGTAGATGCTGATCAGCCCCAGCATTTT | CASSVDADQPQHF
TRBJ1-6 | many | TRBV5-1 | - | TGCGCCAGCAGCTTGGGCAAGGCCAAGGACTCTCCTAATTCACCCCTCCACTTT | CASSLGKAKDSPNSPLHF
TRBJ1-5 | many | TRBV5-1 | - | TGCGCCAGCAGCTTGGGGAGCGGCAATCAGCCCCAGCATTTT | CASSLGSGNQPQHF
TRBJ2-1 | many | TRBV5-8 | TRBD2 | TGTGCCAGCAGCGGGACTAGCGGGGGAGGGGATGAGCAGTTCTTC | CASSGTSGGGDEQFF
TRBJ2-4 | many | TRBV5-8 | TRBD2 | TGTGCCAGCAGCACGGCGACTAGCGGGGGGCCCTCCCAAATAATGGTTCAGTACTTC | CASSTATSGGPSQIMVQYF
TRBJ2-1 | many | TRBV20-1 | - | TGCAGTGCGGAGCGGGACAATGAGCAGTTCTTC | CSAERDNEQFF